This entry features one T cell receptor (beta chain) sequence. No antigen is known for it. There are no base qualities to consult, and no much larger clone falls within one base. A patient counted as having stable Graves' hyperthyroidism if no progression to ophthalmopathy occurred over 18 months of follow-up. Hyperthyroidism patients were newly diagnosed, with disease duration under 2 months, and aged 18 to 65 years. The study excluded patients with uncontrolled infections, other autoimmune diseases, pregnancy or lactation. Diagnoses were based on clinical symptoms, serum thyroxine and TRAb, thyroid ultrasound and orbital computed tomography. PBMCs were separated from 7.5 to 10 ml of fresh peripheral blood using Ficoll-Paque density gradient centrifugation. Trizol reagent was used to extract total RNA, and RNA quality was then checked on an Agilent 2100 Bioanalyzer. Measured from the cysteine to the phenylalanine, the CDR3 is 16 residues long. CDR3 DNA is the only sequence kept; it has 48 bases, read in frame from the first base. CDR1 is given as MNHNS and CDR2 as SASEGT, both from the germline V gene. The junction shows trimming of 2 bases on V and 0 bases on J, plus 11 bases between the germline ends.

This entry comes from a study of T cells in Graves' hyperthyroidism and ophthalmopathy (dated by TCRdb to the late 2010s). Context from the whole study: Peripheral blood samples were taken at initial diagnosis, before any treatment was given. The study also compared thyroid tissue and blood T-cell repertoires from 5 to 7 Graves' hyperthyroidism patients. Once sampling was done, hyperthyroidism patients were given methimazole at a starting dose of 30 mg daily, whereas ophthalmopathy patients were given high-dose intravenous methylprednisolone. Prospective prediction of ophthalmopathy was tested in an independent validation cohort consisting of about 19 hyperthyroidism patients and 15 to 17 patients who later progressed to ophthalmopathy. TCR Vbeta CDR3 sequencing of 120 to 150 peripheral blood samples (around 45 ophthalmopathy, roughly 72 hyperthyroidism and roughly 17 progressor patients) is reported in the paper. To identify distinguishing TCR V-J signatures, a discovery cohort of around 100 patients was used, comprising 43 with Graves' ophthalmopathy and around 60 with stable Graves' hyperthyroidism. The roughly 99 discovery patients were divided at random into training and test sets in a 7:3 ratio.

TCR beta CDR3 regions were amplified from RNA transcripts. The first round of RT-PCR for the TCR CDR3 was performed with the HTBI primer set and the Qiagen OneStep RT-PCR kit. A second multiplex PCR round built the libraries, followed by size selection and purification. Libraries were sequenced paired-end with 100 bp reads on an Illumina HiSeq2000. The paper's processing steps were these. SOAPnuke was used to process the raw data, throwing out any read that contained adapters or uncalled bases, had a mean Phred below 15, or lacked an exact constant-primer or identifier match. COPE v1.2.5 was used to merge high-quality paired reads, and clonotypes were defined as unique nucleotide sequences. MiTCR v1.1 was used to align the clonotypes against IMGT TRBV, TRBD and TRBJ reference segments. Only V-J combinations with frequency above 0.0001, covering roughly 99% of repertoires, were analysed. A TCS score was defined as the ratio of F50 (clonal expansion) to E x V (chaos), with BLOSUM62-based TCRdist applied between CDR3 peptides within each V-J. Welch's t-statistics and random forest reduced roughly 540 V-J features to 10 to 15, which were used in a naive Bayes classifier (R e1071). In TCRdb, the public reads were trimmed at Q25 with fastp and aligned with MiXCR, with productive beta chains retained. Entries that share a CDR3 protein sequence are merged under the most common genes and DNA. TCRdb, rather than the study authors, made the V and J calls. The table for this sample lists approximately 420,000 distinct CDR3 sequences; roughly 13% of them were counted only once. The top ten clones comprise less than 6.5% of the sample.

Overall results and qualifications from the work: In validation, progression to ophthalmopathy was predicted by the model with approximately 67% sensitivity and 72% to 85% specificity, a median of approximately 7.1 months before onset. No statistical method was used to fix the sample size in advance, and group allocation was not hidden from the investigators. Most expanded thyroid clonotypes (frequency above 0.001) were also found in blood, which suggests that blood repertoires may mirror thyroid immune responses. A model built on a 13 V-J signature distinguished ophthalmopathy from stable hyperthyroidism, reaching around 88% sensitivity and about 81% specificity in cross-validation and 80%/75% in testing.

The chain is encoded by TRBV6-1 joined to TRBJ1-3, with the identity of the D gene unclear. The sequence came from a woman aged 18-29 years with Graves' hyperthyroidism. Sequenced: blood. The DNA sequence is as follows: TGTGCCAGCAGTGAAATGAACGAAATCTCTGGAAACACCATATATTTT. It encodes CASSEMNEISGNTIYF.